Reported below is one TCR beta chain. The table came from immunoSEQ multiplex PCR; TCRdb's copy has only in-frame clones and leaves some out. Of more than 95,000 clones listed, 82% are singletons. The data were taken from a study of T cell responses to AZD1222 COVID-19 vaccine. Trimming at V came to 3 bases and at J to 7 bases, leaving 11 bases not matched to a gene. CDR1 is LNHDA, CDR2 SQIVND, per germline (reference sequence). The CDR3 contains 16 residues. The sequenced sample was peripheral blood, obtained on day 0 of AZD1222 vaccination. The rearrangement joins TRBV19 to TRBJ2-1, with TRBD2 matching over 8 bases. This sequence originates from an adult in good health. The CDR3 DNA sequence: TGTGCCAGTAGTATGTTAGCGGGGAGTGAGGGGAATGAGCAGTTCTTC. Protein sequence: CASSMLAGSEGNEQFF.